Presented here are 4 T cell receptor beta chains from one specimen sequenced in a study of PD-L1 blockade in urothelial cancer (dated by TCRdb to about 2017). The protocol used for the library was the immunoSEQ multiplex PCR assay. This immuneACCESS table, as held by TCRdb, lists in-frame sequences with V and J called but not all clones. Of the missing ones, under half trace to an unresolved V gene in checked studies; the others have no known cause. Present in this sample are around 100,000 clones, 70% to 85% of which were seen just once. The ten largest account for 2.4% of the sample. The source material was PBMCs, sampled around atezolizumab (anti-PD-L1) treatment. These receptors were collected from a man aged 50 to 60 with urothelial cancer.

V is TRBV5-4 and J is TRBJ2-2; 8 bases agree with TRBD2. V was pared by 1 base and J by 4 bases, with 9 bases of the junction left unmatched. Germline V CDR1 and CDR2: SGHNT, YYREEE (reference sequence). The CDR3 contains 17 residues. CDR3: CASSLSPPREGTGELFF. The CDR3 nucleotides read TGTGCCAGCAGCTTGTCTCCTCCCCGGGAGGGCACCGGGGAGCTGTTTTTT.

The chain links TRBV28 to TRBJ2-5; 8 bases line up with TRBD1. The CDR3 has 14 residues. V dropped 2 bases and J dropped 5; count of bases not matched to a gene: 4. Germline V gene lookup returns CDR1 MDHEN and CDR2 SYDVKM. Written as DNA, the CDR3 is TGTGCCAGCAGTTTACAGGGGGCCATGGAGACCCAGTACTTC. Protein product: CASSLQGAMETQYF.

The CDR3 sequence: CASTPGLGSYNEQFF. In DNA form, the CDR3 reads TGTGCCAGCACCCCGGGACTAGGATCCTACAATGAGCAGTTCTTC. The rearrangement uses TRBV11-3 and TRBJ2-1; the match to TRBD2 covers 8 bases. The trim removed 7 bases at V and 1 base at J, leaving 6 bases unmatched. The CDR3 is 15 residues long. The germline gives CDR1 SGHNT, CDR2 YENEEA.

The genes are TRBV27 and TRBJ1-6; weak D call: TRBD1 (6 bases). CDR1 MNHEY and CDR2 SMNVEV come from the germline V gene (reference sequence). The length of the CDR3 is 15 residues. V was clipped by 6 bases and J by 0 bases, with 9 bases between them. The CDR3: CASRSDSSYNSPLHF. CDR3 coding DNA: TGTGCCAGCAGGTCGGACAGCTCCTATAATTCACCCCTCCACTTT.